This paragraph covers one T cell receptor beta chain sequence. This entry is derived from a study of cytomegalovirus exposure and HLA in healthy donors. With 60 Vbeta and 13 Jbeta primers, the PCR was carried out. TCRdb keeps only in-frame clones here, not all; method: immunoSEQ multiplex PCR. Of about 120,000 clones listed, around three quarters were seen once; the top ten hold around 4.5%. Trimming pared 0 bases from V and 3 bases from J, leaving 13 bases between. The germline CDR1 and CDR2 sequences are SGHTS and YDEGEE. There are 16 residues in the CDR3. The sequence was obtained from a man aged 30 to 39 in good health and CMV-seropositive. Sequenced: PBMCs. The rearrangement uses TRBV5-8 and TRBJ1-5, with a weak D call TRBD1 (5 bases). The CDR3 bases are TGTGCCAGCAGCTTGGAAGGGGCACCCCTCAATCAGCCCCAGCATTTT. This encodes CASSLEGAPLNQPQHF.